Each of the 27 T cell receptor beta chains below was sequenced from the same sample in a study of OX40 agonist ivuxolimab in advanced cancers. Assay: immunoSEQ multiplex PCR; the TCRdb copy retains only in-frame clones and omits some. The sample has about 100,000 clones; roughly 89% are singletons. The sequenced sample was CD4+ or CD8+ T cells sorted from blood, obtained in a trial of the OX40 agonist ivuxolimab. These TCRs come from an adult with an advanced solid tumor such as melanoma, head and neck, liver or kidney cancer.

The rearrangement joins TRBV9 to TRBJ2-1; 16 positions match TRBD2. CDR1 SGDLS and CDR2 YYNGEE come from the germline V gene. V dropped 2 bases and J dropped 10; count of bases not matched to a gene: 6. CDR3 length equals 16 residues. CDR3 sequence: CASSVAGTSGRGEQFF. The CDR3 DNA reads TGTGCCAGCAGCGTTGCCGGGACTAGCGGGAGGGGGGAGCAGTTCTTC.

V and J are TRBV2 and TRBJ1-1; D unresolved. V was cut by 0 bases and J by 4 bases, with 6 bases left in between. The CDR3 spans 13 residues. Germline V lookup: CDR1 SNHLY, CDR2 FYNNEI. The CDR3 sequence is CASSEAGSTEAFF. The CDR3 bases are TGTGCCAGCAGTGAAGCAGGAAGCACTGAAGCTTTCTTT.

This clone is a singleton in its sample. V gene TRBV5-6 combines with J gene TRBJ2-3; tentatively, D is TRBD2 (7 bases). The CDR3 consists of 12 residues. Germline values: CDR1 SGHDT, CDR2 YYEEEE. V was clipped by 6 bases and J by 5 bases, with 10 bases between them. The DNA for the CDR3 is TGTGCCAGCAAGGGGGGGCGAGATACGCAGTATTTT. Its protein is CASKGGRDTQYF.

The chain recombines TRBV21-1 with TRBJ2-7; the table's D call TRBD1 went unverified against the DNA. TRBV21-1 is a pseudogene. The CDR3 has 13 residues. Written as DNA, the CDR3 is TGTGCCAGCAGCAAAGGCCCAGGCTACGAGCAGTACTTC. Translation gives CASSKGPGYEQYF.

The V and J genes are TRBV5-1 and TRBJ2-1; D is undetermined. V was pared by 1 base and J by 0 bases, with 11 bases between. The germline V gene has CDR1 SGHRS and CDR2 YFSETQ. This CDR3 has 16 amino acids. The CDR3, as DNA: TGCGCCAGCAGCTTGCAGGACGGTAGCTCCTACAATGAGCAGTTCTTC. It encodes CASSLQDGSSYNEQFF.

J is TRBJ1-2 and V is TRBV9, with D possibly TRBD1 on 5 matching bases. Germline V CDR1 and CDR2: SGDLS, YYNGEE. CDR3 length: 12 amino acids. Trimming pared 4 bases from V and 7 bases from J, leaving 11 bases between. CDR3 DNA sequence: TGTGCCAGCAGCCCTGGGACCCGTGGCTACACCTTC. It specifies CASSPGTRGYTF.

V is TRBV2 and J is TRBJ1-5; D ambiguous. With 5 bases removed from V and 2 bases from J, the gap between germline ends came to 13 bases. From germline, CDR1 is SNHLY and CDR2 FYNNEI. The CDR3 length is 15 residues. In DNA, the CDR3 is TGTGCCAGCAGTCCCTGGGCCCCAGGCAATCAGCCCCAGCATTTT. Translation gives CASSPWAPGNQPQHF. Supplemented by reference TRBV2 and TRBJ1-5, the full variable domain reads EPEVTQTPSHQVTQMGQEVILRCVPISNHLYFYWYRQILGQKVEFLVSFYNNEISEKSEIFDDQFSVERPDGSNFTLKIRSTKLEDSAMYFCASSPWAPGNQPQHFGDGTRLSIL.

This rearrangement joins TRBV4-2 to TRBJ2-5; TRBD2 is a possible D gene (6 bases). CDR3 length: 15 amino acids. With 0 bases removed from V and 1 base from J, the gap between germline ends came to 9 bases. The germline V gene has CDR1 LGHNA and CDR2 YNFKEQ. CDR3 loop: CASSQDWTTQETQYF. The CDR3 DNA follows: TGTGCCAGCAGCCAAGATTGGACTACCCAAGAGACCCAGTACTTC.

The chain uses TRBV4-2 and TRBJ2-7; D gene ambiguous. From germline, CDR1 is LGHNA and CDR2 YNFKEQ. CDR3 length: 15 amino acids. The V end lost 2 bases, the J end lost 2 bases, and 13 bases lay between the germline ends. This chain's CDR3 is CASSQRLGKTYEQYF. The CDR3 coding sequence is TGTGCCAGCAGCCAAAGGTTGGGGAAAACCTACGAGCAGTACTTC.

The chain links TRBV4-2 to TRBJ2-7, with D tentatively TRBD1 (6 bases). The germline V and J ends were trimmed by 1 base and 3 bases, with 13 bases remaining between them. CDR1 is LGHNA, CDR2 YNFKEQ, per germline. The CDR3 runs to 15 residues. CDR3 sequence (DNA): TGTGCCAGCAGCCAAGCTGGACAGAATAACTACGAGCAGTACTTC. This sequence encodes CASSQAGQNNYEQYF.

Here the CDR3 DNA reads TGCGCCAGCAGCCCGGACTACACCGGGGAGCTGTTTTTT. As protein: CASSPDYTGELFF. This chain joins TRBV5-1 and TRBJ2-2; TRBD2 might be the D (5 bases). The CDR3 has 13 amino acids. Trimming removed 4 bases at V and 3 bases at J, with 7 bases between. Germline loops: CDR1 SGHRS, CDR2 YFSETQ.

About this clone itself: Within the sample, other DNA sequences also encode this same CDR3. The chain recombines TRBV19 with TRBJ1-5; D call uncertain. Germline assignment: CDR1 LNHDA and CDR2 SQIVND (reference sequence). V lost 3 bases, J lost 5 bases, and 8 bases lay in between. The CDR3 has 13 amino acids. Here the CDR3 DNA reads TGTGCCAGTAGTATTGGAGGGTATCAGCCCCAGCATTTT. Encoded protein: CASSIGGYQPQHF.

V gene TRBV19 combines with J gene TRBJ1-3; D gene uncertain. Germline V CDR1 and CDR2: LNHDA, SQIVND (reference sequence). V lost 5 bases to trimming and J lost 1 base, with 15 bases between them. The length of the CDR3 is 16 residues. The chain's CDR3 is CASSYPDPASGNTIYF. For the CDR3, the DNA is TGTGCCAGTAGTTACCCAGACCCGGCGTCTGGAAACACCATATATTTT.

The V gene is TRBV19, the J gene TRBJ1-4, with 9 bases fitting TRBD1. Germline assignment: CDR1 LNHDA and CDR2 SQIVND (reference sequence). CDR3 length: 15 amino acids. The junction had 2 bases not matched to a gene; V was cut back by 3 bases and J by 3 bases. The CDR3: CASSIDRGANEKLFF. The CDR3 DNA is TGTGCCAGTAGTATTGACAGGGGGGCTAATGAAAAACTGTTTTTT.

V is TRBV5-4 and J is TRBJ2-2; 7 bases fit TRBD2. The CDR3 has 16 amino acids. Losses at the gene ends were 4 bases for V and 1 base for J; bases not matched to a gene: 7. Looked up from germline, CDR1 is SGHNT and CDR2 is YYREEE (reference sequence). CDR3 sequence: CASSPGGAGNTGELFF. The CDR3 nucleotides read TGTGCCAGCAGCCCGGGGGGAGCTGGGAACACCGGGGAGCTGTTTTTT.

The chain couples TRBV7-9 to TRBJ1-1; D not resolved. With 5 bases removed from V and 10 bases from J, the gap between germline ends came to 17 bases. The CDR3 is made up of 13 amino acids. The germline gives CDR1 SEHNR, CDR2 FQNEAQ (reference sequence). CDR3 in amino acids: CASSRLGSPGAFF. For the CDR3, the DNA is TGTGCCAGCAGCCGATTGGGGTCTCCTGGAGCTTTCTTT.

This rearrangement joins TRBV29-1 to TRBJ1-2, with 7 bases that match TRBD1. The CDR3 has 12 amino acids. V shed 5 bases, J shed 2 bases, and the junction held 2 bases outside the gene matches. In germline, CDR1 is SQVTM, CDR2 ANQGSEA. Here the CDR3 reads CSVWTGNYGYTF. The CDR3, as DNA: TGCAGCGTTTGGACAGGCAACTATGGCTACACCTTC.

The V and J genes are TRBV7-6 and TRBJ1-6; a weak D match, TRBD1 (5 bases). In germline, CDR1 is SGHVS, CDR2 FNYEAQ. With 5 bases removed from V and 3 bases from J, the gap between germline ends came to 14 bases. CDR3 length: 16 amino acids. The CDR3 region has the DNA TGTGCCAGCAGCCCCGGCCGGGGGGGCTATAATTCACCCCTCCACTTT. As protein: CASSPGRGGYNSPLHF.

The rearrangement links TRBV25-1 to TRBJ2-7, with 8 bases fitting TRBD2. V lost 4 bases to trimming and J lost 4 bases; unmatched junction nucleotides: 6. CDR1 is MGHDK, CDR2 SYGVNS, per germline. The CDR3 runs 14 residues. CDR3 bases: TGTGCCAGCAGTGGAATCGGGAGGGGATACGAGCAGTACTTC. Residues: CASSGIGRGYEQYF.

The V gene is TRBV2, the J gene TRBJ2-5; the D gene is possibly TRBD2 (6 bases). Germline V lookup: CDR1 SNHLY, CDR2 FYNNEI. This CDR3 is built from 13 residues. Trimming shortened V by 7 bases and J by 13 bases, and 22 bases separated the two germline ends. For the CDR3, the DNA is TGTGCCAGCAAGGTGGAGGGGCTGGTAGGAGTGTACTTC. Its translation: CASKVEGLVGVYF.

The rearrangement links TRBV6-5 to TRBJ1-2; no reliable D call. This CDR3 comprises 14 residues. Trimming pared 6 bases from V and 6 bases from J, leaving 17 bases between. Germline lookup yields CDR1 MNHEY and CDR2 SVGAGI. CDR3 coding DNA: TGTGCCAGCAGGCGCCGGACCTTGAGGGATGGCTACACCTTC. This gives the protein CASRRRTLRDGYTF.

CDR3 protein: CASSLGDRGYEQYF. DNA of the CDR3: TGCGCCAGCAGCTTGGGGGACAGGGGCTACGAGCAGTACTTC. The chain combines TRBV5-1 with TRBJ2-7, with 10 bases that match TRBD1. The junction had 0 bases not matched to a gene; V was cut back by 0 bases and J by 3 bases. Looked up from germline, CDR1 is SGHRS and CDR2 is YFSETQ. The CDR3 has 14 amino acids.

CDR3 residues: CASSRTRTSGKGNEQFF. Written as DNA, the CDR3 is TGTGCCAGCAGCAGAACCCGGACTAGCGGGAAGGGCAATGAGCAGTTCTTC. The chain joins TRBV5-8 to TRBJ2-1, with 12 bases matching TRBD2. CDR3 length: 17 residues. Per germline, CDR1 SGHTS and CDR2 YDEGEE. J was trimmed by 6 bases and V by 4 bases; bases with no gene match: 11.

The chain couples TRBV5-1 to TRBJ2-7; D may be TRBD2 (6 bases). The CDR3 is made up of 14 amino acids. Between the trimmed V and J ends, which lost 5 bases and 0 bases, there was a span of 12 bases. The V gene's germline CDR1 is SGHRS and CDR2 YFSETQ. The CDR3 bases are TGCGCCAGCAGGAGGGAGGCGGACTCCTACGAGCAGTACTTC. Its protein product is CASRREADSYEQYF.

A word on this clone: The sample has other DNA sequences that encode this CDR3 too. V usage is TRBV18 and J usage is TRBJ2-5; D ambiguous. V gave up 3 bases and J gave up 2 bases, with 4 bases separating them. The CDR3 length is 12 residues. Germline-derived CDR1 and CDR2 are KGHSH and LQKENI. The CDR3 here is CASSPDQETQYF. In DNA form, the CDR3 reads TGTGCCAGCTCACCGGATCAAGAGACCCAGTACTTC.

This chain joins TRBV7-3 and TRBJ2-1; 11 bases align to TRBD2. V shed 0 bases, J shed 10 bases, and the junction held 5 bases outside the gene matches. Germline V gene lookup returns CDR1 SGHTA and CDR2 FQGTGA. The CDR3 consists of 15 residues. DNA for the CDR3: TGTGCCAGCAGCTTAACACTAGCGGGGGTAGGGGAGCAGTTCTTC. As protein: CASSLTLAGVGEQFF.

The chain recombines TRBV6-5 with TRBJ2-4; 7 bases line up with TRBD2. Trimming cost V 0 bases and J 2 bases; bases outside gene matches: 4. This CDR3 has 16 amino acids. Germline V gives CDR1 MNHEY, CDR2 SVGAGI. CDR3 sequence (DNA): TGTGCCAGCAGTTACTCTCGGGGGGTAACCAAAAACATTCAGTACTTC. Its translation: CASSYSRGVTKNIQYF.